This TCR beta chain was retrieved from a study of Graves' ophthalmopathy and Graves' hyperthyroidism. Details on this clonotype: Antigen unknown. This clone may be a read error of a much larger clone one base away.

The CDR3 covers 16 residues. Germline-derived CDR1 and CDR2 are SGHTA and FQGTGA. Findings and limits, study-wide: Most thyroid clonotypes expanded beyond 0.001 frequency were also found in blood. The model reached about 66% sensitivity and under 75% specificity for predicting ophthalmopathy progression.

Amplification from RNA transcripts yielded the TCR beta CDR3 regions. Following a first-round RT-PCR that used HTBI primers, a second-round multiplex PCR was carried out. TCRdb passed the multiplex PCR reads through MiXCR, listing each CDR3 protein once. The repertoire holds under 800,000 distinct CDR3 sequences, with around a fifth as singletons. The chain uses TRBV7-3 and TRBJ2-5; TRBD2 matches 14 bases. The sequencing sample was made of peripheral blood. This receptor was taken from a woman between 18 and 30 years old with stable Graves' hyperthyroidism. Some clones in this sample may be carry-over from other donors' samples. Here the CDR3 DNA reads TGTGCCAGCAGCTTATCGGGACTAGCGGGAGTAGAGACCAAGTACTTC. It is translated as CASSLSGLAGVETKYF.